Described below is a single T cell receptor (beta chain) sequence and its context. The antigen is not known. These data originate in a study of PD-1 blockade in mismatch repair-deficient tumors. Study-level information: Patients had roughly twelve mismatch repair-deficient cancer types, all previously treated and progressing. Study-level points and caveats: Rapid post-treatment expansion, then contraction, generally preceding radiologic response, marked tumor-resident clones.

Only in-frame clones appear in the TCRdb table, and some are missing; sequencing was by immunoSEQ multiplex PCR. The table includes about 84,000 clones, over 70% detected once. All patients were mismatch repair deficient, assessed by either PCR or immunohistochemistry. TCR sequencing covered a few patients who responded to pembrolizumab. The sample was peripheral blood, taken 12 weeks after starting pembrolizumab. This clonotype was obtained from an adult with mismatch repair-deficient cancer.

This CDR3 is CASSAGQGFYEQYF. The DNA of the CDR3 is TGTGCCAGCAGTGCAGGACAGGGATTCTACGAGCAGTACTTC. This rearrangement joins TRBV2 to TRBJ2-7; 8 bases map to TRBD1. The CDR3 extends over 14 amino acids. Germline values: CDR1 SNHLY, CDR2 FYNNEI. After removal of 4 bases from V and 3 bases from J, the junction contained 5 bases not matched to a gene.